The rows below give T cell receptor beta chains drawn from one sample of a study of regulatory T cells in long-lasting Graves disease. TCRdb itself ran the multiplex PCR reads through MiXCR, one entry per CDR3 protein. The table lists roughly 490,000 distinct CDR3 sequences, around a fifth of them singletons, with less than 15% in the top ten. Here the sequenced sample was peripheral blood mononuclear cells (PBMCs), taken when the disease was refractory, from a patient treated with antithyroid drugs. The receptors shown here come from a female donor with Graves disease. CDR3s leave out the opening cysteine and the closing phenylalanine or tryptophan. Rows may omit the clone size; those that give it use once, few, many or a size class.

abundance: -
j_gene: TRBJ2-2
v_gene: TRBV9
CDR3aa: ASSVGRGIGTGELF

abundance: many
j_gene: TRBJ2-3
v_gene: TRBV7-6
CDR3aa: ASSLVSRGDTQY

abundance: few
j_gene: TRBJ2-7
v_gene: TRBV6-1
CDR3aa: ASRNRGVYEQY

abundance: -
j_gene: TRBJ2-2
v_gene: TRBV11-2
CDR3aa: ASSWAAGANTGELF

abundance: -
j_gene: TRBJ1-1
v_gene: TRBV5-5
CDR3aa: ASSLGRIMNTEAF

abundance: few
j_gene: TRBJ2-6
v_gene: TRBV12-3/TRBV12-4
CDR3aa: ASSSGFPPGANVLT

abundance: few
j_gene: TRBJ2-3
v_gene: TRBV7-2
CDR3aa: ASSGTSGLTDTQY

abundance: few
j_gene: TRBJ1-6
v_gene: TRBV19
CDR3aa: ASSGSSYNSPLH

abundance: many
j_gene: TRBJ1-1
v_gene: TRBV6-1
CDR3aa: ASSLTANTEAF

abundance: many
j_gene: TRBJ1-1
v_gene: TRBV5-1
CDR3aa: ASSVGGMNTEAF

abundance: -
j_gene: TRBJ2-1
v_gene: TRBV5-5
CDR3aa: ASSAALVTGEQF

abundance: -
j_gene: TRBJ2-1
v_gene: TRBV28
CDR3aa: ASRSGAPPNEQF

abundance: many
j_gene: TRBJ1-3
v_gene: TRBV7-2
CDR3aa: ASSLGGIGNTIY

abundance: many
j_gene: TRBJ1-2
v_gene: TRBV29-1
CDR3aa: SVSGGNYGYT

abundance: -
j_gene: TRBJ2-7
v_gene: TRBV9
CDR3aa: ASSVGLWTSYEQY

abundance: -
j_gene: TRBJ2-1
v_gene: TRBV12-3/TRBV12-4
CDR3aa: ASSLAVEQF

abundance: few
j_gene: TRBJ1-4
v_gene: TRBV3-1
CDR3aa: ASSYDRGSEKLF

abundance: -
j_gene: TRBJ1-4
v_gene: TRBV7-9
CDR3aa: ASSLTGGATNEKLF

abundance: many
j_gene: TRBJ1-2
v_gene: TRBV6-5
CDR3aa: ASSSGRTGVSYGYT

abundance: few
j_gene: TRBJ1-1
v_gene: TRBV25-1
CDR3aa: ASSAGETEAF

abundance: many
j_gene: TRBJ1-5
v_gene: TRBV28
CDR3aa: ASTSAAKQPQH

abundance: many
j_gene: TRBJ1-5
v_gene: TRBV20-1
CDR3aa: SASRQGAYQPQH

abundance: many
j_gene: TRBJ1-5
v_gene: TRBV28
CDR3aa: ASSRTPVNQPQH

abundance: few
j_gene: TRBJ2-2
v_gene: TRBV12-3/TRBV12-4
CDR3aa: ASSFVHTYNTGELF

abundance: many
j_gene: TRBJ2-5
v_gene: TRBV12-5
CDR3aa: ASGLDGIGTQY

abundance: many
j_gene: TRBJ2-2
v_gene: TRBV28
CDR3aa: ASSLWSRDRATGELF